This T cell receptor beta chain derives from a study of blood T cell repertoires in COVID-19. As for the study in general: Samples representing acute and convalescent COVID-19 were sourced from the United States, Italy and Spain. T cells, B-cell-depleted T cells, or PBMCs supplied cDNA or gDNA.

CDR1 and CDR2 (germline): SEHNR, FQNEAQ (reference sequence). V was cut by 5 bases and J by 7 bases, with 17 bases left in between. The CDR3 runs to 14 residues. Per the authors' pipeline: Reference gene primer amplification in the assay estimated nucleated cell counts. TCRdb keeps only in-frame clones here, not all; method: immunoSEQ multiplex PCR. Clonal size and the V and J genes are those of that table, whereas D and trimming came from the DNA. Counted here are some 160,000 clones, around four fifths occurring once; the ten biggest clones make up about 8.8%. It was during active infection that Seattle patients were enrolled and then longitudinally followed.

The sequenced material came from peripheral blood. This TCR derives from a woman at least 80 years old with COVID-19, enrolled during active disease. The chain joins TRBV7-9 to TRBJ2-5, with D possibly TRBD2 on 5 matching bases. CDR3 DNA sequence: TGTGCCAGCAGCCCGTGGGCCGGCCGGGGGACCCAGTACTTC. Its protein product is CASSPWAGRGTQYF.